Listed here are 15 T cell receptor beta chains from one sample, sequenced in a study of cytomegalovirus exposure and HLA in healthy donors. The PCR employed 60 Vbeta primers together with 13 Jbeta primers. Using immunoSEQ multiplex PCR, the repertoire was profiled, and TCRdb retains in-frame clones only, with some absent. The sample table includes about 55,000 clones. Sequenced: PBMCs. These receptors all stem from a man aged 50 or older in good health and CMV-seropositive.

V is TRBV30 and J is TRBJ1-2, with 8 positions matching TRBD1. The trim removed 3 bases at V and 7 bases at J, leaving 4 bases unmatched. Germline CDR1 is GTSNPN and CDR2 is SVGIG (reference sequence). The CDR3 runs to 12 residues. CDR3: CAWRETGAGYTF. The CDR3 nucleotides read TGTGCCTGGAGAGAGACAGGGGCTGGCTACACCTTC.

This chain connects TRBV19 to TRBJ1-1, with D perhaps matching TRBD1 (6 bases). Trimming cost V 9 bases and J 9 bases, with 14 bases left between them. Germline V gene sequence: CDR1 LNHDA, CDR2 SQIVND (reference sequence). The CDR3 length is 11 residues. Written as DNA, the CDR3 is TGTGCCAGCGATCTAACAGGGCAAGCTTTCTTT. It codes for CASDLTGQAFF.

The V gene is TRBV7-2, the J gene TRBJ2-7; 13 bases fit TRBD2. V gave up 4 bases and J gave up 4 bases; unmatched junction bases: 4. Germline V gene lookup returns CDR1 SGHTA and CDR2 FQGNSA. The CDR3 extends over 15 amino acids. The CDR3 reads CASSYRLAGGYEQYF. In DNA form, the CDR3 reads TGTGCCAGCAGCTACAGACTAGCGGGAGGATACGAGCAGTACTTC.

V usage is TRBV2 and J usage is TRBJ2-7; the D gene is possibly TRBD1 (6 bases). Trimming took off 8 bases at V and 9 bases at J, with 14 bases between the two ends. CDR3 length equals 11 residues. From germline, CDR1 is SNHLY and CDR2 FYNNEI. The CDR3 here is CASLRDIGQYF. The DNA for the CDR3 is TGTGCCAGCCTCCGGGACATCGGGCAGTACTTC.

The J gene is TRBJ2-7, the V gene TRBV4-3; 7 nucleotides align to TRBD2. The germline CDR1 and CDR2 sequences are LGHNA and YSLEER. This CDR3 contains 16 residues. Trimming cost V 4 bases and J 0 bases; bases outside gene matches: 9. CDR3 coding DNA: TGCGCCAGCAGCCGGACTAGGACTGCTCCCTCCTACGAGCAGTACTTC. It translates to CASSRTRTAPSYEQYF.

The chain uses TRBV6-5 and TRBJ1-1; 9 bases are a match to TRBD1. Germline loops: CDR1 MNHEY, CDR2 SVGAGI. With V trimmed by 5 bases and J by 10 bases, 5 bases remained unmatched. This CDR3 has 12 residues. CDR3 sequence (DNA): TGTGCCAGCAGTGGGGACAGGGCACGAGCTTTCTTT. Residues: CASSGDRARAFF.

The chain joins TRBV7-2 to TRBJ1-2; 7 bases are shared with TRBD1. V gave up 3 bases and J gave up 1 base; unmatched junction bases: 11. From germline, CDR1 is SGHTA and CDR2 FQGNSA. The CDR3 is made up of 17 amino acids. CDR3 protein: CASSLTPGQRSNYGYTF. CDR3 coding DNA: TGTGCCAGCAGCTTGACTCCGGGACAGAGGAGTAACTATGGCTACACCTTC.

V gene TRBV14 combines with J gene TRBJ1-2, with 7 nucleotides matching TRBD1. The germline V gene has CDR1 SGHDN and CDR2 FVKESK. J was trimmed by 7 bases and V by 4 bases; bases with no gene match: 9. The CDR3 covers 14 residues. CDR3 amino acids: CASSPRQGLSGYTF. CDR3 coding DNA: TGTGCCAGCAGCCCTAGACAGGGTTTAAGTGGCTACACCTTC.

The gene calls are TRBV28 and TRBJ2-7; 7 nucleotides agree with TRBD1. The CDR3 loop spans 13 amino acids. The J segment lost 2 bases and the V segment lost 5 bases, leaving 3 bases of the junction unmatched. Germline-derived CDR1 and CDR2 are MDHEN and SYDVKM. In DNA form, the CDR3 reads TGTGCCAGCAGTCCGGGACAGCCCTACGAGCAGTACTTC. Translation: CASSPGQPYEQYF.

V gene TRBV21-1 combines with J gene TRBJ2-7; the listed D gene, TRBD1, was not tested against the DNA. TRBV21-1 is tagged as a pseudogene. The CDR3 sequence is 16 residues long. Written as DNA, the CDR3 is TGTGCCAGCAGCAAACAGATACGGGACAGGGGAGACGAGCAGTACTTC. Translated, it gives CASSKQIRDRGDEQYF.

The chain employs TRBV28 and TRBJ1-3; maybe TRBD1 (5 bases). This CDR3 has 16 amino acids. V lost 4 bases to trimming and J lost 3 bases, with 16 bases between them. CDR1 is MDHEN, CDR2 SYDVKM, per germline. The CDR3 bases are TGTGCCAGCAGTTCACCAGGGCTAGGGTTTGGAAACACCATATATTTT. Translation: CASSSPGLGFGNTIYF.

The chain joins TRBV7-2 to TRBJ2-5; 9 bases are a match to TRBD2. The CDR3 totals 18 residues. Germline CDR1 is SGHTA and CDR2 is FQGNSA. V was pared by 2 bases and J by 0 bases, with 10 bases of the junction left unmatched. The DNA of the CDR3 is TGTGCCAGCAGCTTATACAGTAGCGGGGGAGGTGACCAAGAGACCCAGTACTTC. It encodes CASSLYSSGGGDQETQYF.

This chain links TRBV7-9 with TRBJ2-3; 11 bases line up with TRBD2. CDR3 length equals 15 residues. V dropped 5 bases and J dropped 5; count of bases not matched to a gene: 6. Germline CDR1 is SEHNR and CDR2 is FQNEAQ (reference sequence). CDR3 sequence (DNA): TGTGCCAGCAGCCCCCGTGGACTAGCGGGAGATACGCAGTATTTT. It is translated as CASSPRGLAGDTQYF.

The chain uses TRBV4-3 and TRBJ2-7; the match to TRBD1 covers 7 bases. The CDR3 is made up of 15 amino acids. Germline CDR1 reads LGHNA; CDR2 reads YSLEER. V shed 1 base, J shed 5 bases, and the junction held 8 bases outside the gene matches. CDR3 protein: CASSQGTGRAHEQYF. In nucleotides, the CDR3 is TGCGCCAGCAGCCAAGGGACAGGCCGGGCGCACGAGCAGTACTTC.

The chain combines TRBV28 with TRBJ2-7, with D possibly TRBD1 on 6 matching bases. The CDR3 is 14 amino acids. CDR1 is MDHEN and CDR2 is SYDVKM in the germline V gene. The V end lost 5 bases, the J end lost 3 bases, and 14 bases lay between the germline ends. The CDR3 DNA sequence: TGTGCCAGCAGTCCCCAGACAGGAATCTACGAGCAGTACTTC. Its protein is CASSPQTGIYEQYF.